Listed below are T cell receptor beta chains from one sample, sequenced in a study of CD8+ T cells in alopecia areata. Some clones are missing from TCRdb's copy, which holds only in-frame ones; the method was immunoSEQ multiplex PCR. The sample lists some 42,000 clones; 80% to 95% were seen once. Sequenced material: CD8+ T cells sorted from blood, taken at week 24, from a patient treated with tofacitinib. The receptor source for this set is a human donor with alopecia areata. Both conserved end residues are part of each CDR3. A D gene is named only where the DNA matches it firmly. Clone sizes are given selectively: once, few, many, or a class where the clone is expanded.

V	J	D	size	DNA	CDR3
TRBV11-1	TRBJ2-7	.	.	TGTGCCAGCAGCTTTGGATCCTACGAGCAGTACTTC	CASSFGSYEQYF
TRBV27	TRBJ2-7	.	.	TGTGCCAGCAGTCTAGGACTCAACTACGAGCAGTACTTC	CASSLGLNYEQYF
TRBV2	TRBJ2-2	TRBD2	.	TGTGCCAGCAGTGAACCCATCAGCGGGGGGGACACCGGGGAGCTGTTTTTT	CASSEPISGGDTGELFF
TRBV7-8	TRBJ2-2	TRBD1	.	TGTGCCACCCTTTCCGGGACAGGGCCGAACACCGGGGAGCTGTTTTTT	CATLSGTGPNTGELFF
TRBV19	TRBJ2-1	.	.	TGTGCCAGTAGCTTGGTTAATGAGCAGTTCTTC	CASSLVNEQFF
TRBV30	TRBJ1-5	.	.	TGTGCCTGGAGTCCCACCTCCTGGAAAGTGACGGAGAATCAGCCCCAGCATTTT	CAWSPTSWKVTENQPQHF
TRBV6-5	TRBJ2-3	.	.	TGTGCCAGCAGCTCGGGCCGCACAGATACGCAGTATTTT	CASSSGRTDTQYF
TRBV7-6	TRBJ2-3	.	.	TGTGCCAGCAGCTTCACGGGCGCTAGCACAGATACGCAGTATTTT	CASSFTGASTDTQYF
TRBV7-2	TRBJ2-3	TRBD2	.	TGTGCCAGCAGCGATATCGGGACTAGTTGGAGTACAGATACGCAGTATTTT	CASSDIGTSWSTDTQYF
TRBV7-9	TRBJ2-2	.	.	TGTGCCAGCAGCCCACCCTTTGCGGGGCCCACCGGGGAGCTGTTTTTT	CASSPPFAGPTGELFF
TRBV2	TRBJ1-5	.	.	TGTGCCAGCAGTGGACCAGGGGCGGCTCAGCCCCAGCATTTT	CASSGPGAAQPQHF
TRBV5-5	TRBJ2-2	.	.	TGTGCCAGCAGCCCGGTCGGGGACACCGGGGAGCTGTTTTTT	CASSPVGDTGELFF
TRBV7-3	TRBJ2-1	.	.	TGTGCCAGCAGCCCCGCTACGCAGGGTGATGAGCAGTTCTTC	CASSPATQGDEQFF
TRBV10-3	TRBJ2-1	.	.	TGTGCCATCGGGGCCCCGGAGGCCAGTTTTCCCTACAATGAGCAGTTCTTC	CAIGAPEASFPYNEQFF
TRBV6-6	TRBJ2-7	.	.	TGTGCCAGCAGTTACTTAGGCGGAACCTACGAGCAGTACTTC	CASSYLGGTYEQYF
TRBV9	TRBJ2-7	TRBD2	.	TGTGCCAGCAGCGTAGGTAGCGGGCCTACCTACGAGCAGTACTTC	CASSVGSGPTYEQYF
TRBV6-4	TRBJ2-2	TRBD1	.	TGTGCCAGCAGCCCTAAGGGGACAGGGGACACCGGGGAGCTGTTTTTT	CASSPKGTGDTGELFF
TRBV7-9	TRBJ2-7	TRBD1	.	TGTGCCAGCAGCCCAGTACAGGGGGCCTACGAGCAGTACTTC	CASSPVQGAYEQYF
TRBV29-1	TRBJ1-1	TRBD1	once	TGCAGTGTTGACGGACAGGGGGCCTTCGTGAACACTGAAGCTTTCTTT	CSVDGQGAFVNTEAFF
TRBV30	TRBJ2-7	.	.	TGTGCCTGGAGGCCTAGGGGGGCGCACTCCTACGAGCAGTACTTC	CAWRPRGAHSYEQYF
TRBV5-1	TRBJ2-7	.	.	TGCGCCAGCAGCTTAGTTGGACAGCCAGGATACGAGCAGTACTTC	CASSLVGQPGYEQYF
TRBV7-9	TRBJ2-7	.	.	TGTGCCAGCAGCCCGACTGGGGGGCTCGAGCAGTACTTC	CASSPTGGLEQYF
TRBV7-8	TRBJ2-2	.	.	TGTGCCAGCAGCTTAGATGGGACATTACTCACCGGGGAGCTGTTTTTT	CASSLDGTLLTGELFF
TRBV11-2	TRBJ2-5	.	.	TGTGCCAGCAGCTTAGTTCCCGGGGACCAGTACTTC	CASSLVPGDQYF
TRBV27	TRBJ2-5	TRBD2	.	TGTGCCAGCAGTTCCCTAGCGGGGGGGCGGCAAGAGACCCAGTACTTC	CASSSLAGGRQETQYF
TRBV10-3	TRBJ2-1	.	once	TGTGCCATCAGTGAGTCGACAGCCAGAAGCGATGAGCAGTTCTTC	CAISESTARSDEQFF
TRBV27	TRBJ2-7	.	.	TGTGCCAGCAGTGCGGAAGAAACAGGCTACGAGCAGTACTTC	CASSAEETGYEQYF
TRBV7-9	TRBJ1-1	TRBD1	few	TGTGCCAGCAGCCCGAGGACAGGGAGGACTGAAGCTTTCTTT	CASSPRTGRTEAFF
TRBV6-6	TRBJ2-7	TRBD2	.	TGTGCCAGCGGCGGGGGGGGGTACGAGCAGTACTTC	CASGGGGYEQYF
TRBV7-3	TRBJ2-3	.	.	TGTGCCAGCAGCTTAACGTGGGGAGGGGGCGGCACAGATACGCAGTATTTT	CASSLTWGGGGTDTQYF
TRBV5-6	TRBJ2-7	.	.	TGTGCCAGCAGCTGGGGGAATGAGCAGTACTTC	CASSWGNEQYF
TRBV28	TRBJ2-7	.	.	TGTGCCAGCAGTTTATGGGGGAACGAGCAGTACTTC	CASSLWGNEQYF
TRBV7-2	TRBJ2-7	.	.	TGTGCCAGCAGCTCCGCCCTGGGGCAGACCTACGAGCAGTACTTC	CASSSALGQTYEQYF
TRBV7-9	TRBJ2-3	.	.	TGTGCCAGCAGATCCGACGCAACCGGAGGCACAGATACGCAGTATTTT	CASRSDATGGTDTQYF
TRBV18	TRBJ2-7	TRBD2	.	TGTGCCAGCTCACCACCGGGGGGGGGATTACCCTACGAGCAGTACTTC	CASSPPGGGLPYEQYF
TRBV6-5	TRBJ2-2	.	.	TGTGCCAGCAGTTATGGGCCCGGGGAGCTGTTTTTT	CASSYGPGELFF
TRBV13	TRBJ2-3	TRBD2	.	TGTGCCAGCAGCCTCGGGACTACAAGCACAGATACGCAGTATTTT	CASSLGTTSTDTQYF
TRBV29-1	TRBJ1-3	.	.	TGCAGCGTTCGGACACAAGGAAACACCATATATTTT	CSVRTQGNTIYF
TRBV7-6	TRBJ2-7	.	.	TGTGCCAGCAGCTTAGAACAGTCAAGCGAGCAGTACTTC	CASSLEQSSEQYF
TRBV6-1	TRBJ2-2	TRBD1	.	TGTGCCAGCAGTGGTACAGGGGGCTCCGGGGAGCTGTTTTTT	CASSGTGGSGELFF
TRBV27	TRBJ2-1	.	.	TGTGCCAGCAGTTTAGGGGGGCCCTACAATGAGCAGTTCTTC	CASSLGGPYNEQFF
TRBV13	TRBJ1-6	.	.	TGTGCCAGCAGCTTACCAGGGGATAATTCACCCCTCCACTTT	CASSLPGDNSPLHF
TRBV5-5	TRBJ2-7	.	.	TGTGCCAGCAGCTTGGTGGGAGCAGTTGACGACTTC	CASSLVGAVDDF
TRBV6-5	TRBJ1-5	.	.	TGTGCCAGCAGTTACTCAGAGGGCCAGCCCCAGCATTTT	CASSYSEGQPQHF
TRBV27	TRBJ2-7	.	once	TGTGCCAGCAGTTTATTGGGGGAAGCCTACGAGCAGTACTTC	CASSLLGEAYEQYF
TRBV13	TRBJ2-7	.	.	TGTGCCAGCAGCTTAGGTTCTTCCGAGCAGTACTTC	CASSLGSSEQYF
TRBV27	TRBJ2-7	TRBD1	few	TGTGCCAGCAGTTTCGGGACAGGAGAGCAGTACTTC	CASSFGTGEQYF
TRBV7-3	TRBJ1-6	.	once	TGTGCCAGCAGCGCTAGTGTGGATTCACCCCTCCACTTT	CASSASVDSPLHF
TRBV7-9	TRBJ2-5	.	.	TGTGCCAGCAACGGATGGGGGGAGAACTTCCAAGAGACCCAGTACTTC	CASNGWGENFQETQYF
TRBV5-4	TRBJ2-5	.	.	TGTGCCAGCAGCTTCTCTACCGCAACTAGCCAAGAGACCCAGTACTTC	CASSFSTATSQETQYF
TRBV7-9	TRBJ2-1	.	once	TGTGCCAGCAGCCCCGCGGGGACGAATGAGCAGTTCTTC	CASSPAGTNEQFF
TRBV29-1	TRBJ2-5	.	.	TGCAGCGTACGGACCTGGGCAGAGACCCAGTACTTC	CSVRTWAETQYF
TRBV7-2	TRBJ2-4	.	.	TGTGCCAGCAGCGTAGCGTGGGCGCTAGCCAAAAACATTCAGTACTTC	CASSVAWALAKNIQYF
TRBV7-8	TRBJ2-5	.	.	TGTGCCAGCAGCTTAACGGAGACCCAGTACTTC	CASSLTETQYF
TRBV10-3	TRBJ2-3	.	once	TGTGCCTCGCGAGGGGCACCTAGCACAGATACGCAGTATTTT	CASRGAPSTDTQYF
TRBV6-5	TRBJ2-2	.	once	TGTGCCAGCAGTTACGTGACCGGATATAAGGCCGGGGAGCTGTTTTTT	CASSYVTGYKAGELFF
TRBV9	TRBJ2-3	.	.	TGTGCCAGCAGCGTAGACTACCTTAGCACAGATACGCAGTATTTT	CASSVDYLSTDTQYF
TRBV7-9	TRBJ2-2	TRBD2	.	TGTGCCAGAGGGACCCGGGAGGGGACCGGGGAGCTGTTTTTT	CARGTREGTGELFF